Each of the 10 T cell receptor beta chains below was sequenced from the same sample in a study of T-cell reconstitution after alpha-beta-depleted transplantation in children. During its preparation, the TCRbeta library received unique molecular identifiers. In TCRdb, the PCR reads were re-called with MiXCR into one record per CDR3 protein. The data hold some 640,000 distinct CDR3 sequences, with around 17% observed a single time. The source material was PBMCs from the stem cell graft donor, sampled from the stem cell graft. These receptors all come from a human donor who donated a stem cell graft to a child with acute myeloid leukemia.

The chain has TRBV5-6 and TRBJ1-5; no definite D call. There are 15 residues in the CDR3. V was shortened by 0 bases and J by 3 bases, with 10 bases between the two germline ends. Germline V gives CDR1 SGHDT, CDR2 YYEEEE. The CDR3 reads CASSLGRSYNQPQHF. The CDR3 nucleotides are TGTGCCAGCAGCTTGGGCAGGAGCTACAATCAGCCCCAGCATTTT.

V usage is TRBV7-7 and J usage is TRBJ2-1, with TRBD2 identical over 9 bases. The CDR3 has 17 amino acids. Germline CDR1 reads SSHAT; CDR2 reads FNYEAQ (reference sequence). The V gene end was trimmed by 1 base and the J gene end by 1 base; junction bases not matched to a gene: 5. CDR3 region: CASSLGGLAGSYNEQFF. DNA of the CDR3: TGTGCCAGCAGCTTAGGAGGGCTAGCGGGGTCCTACAATGAGCAGTTCTTC.

This clonotype was detected ten times or more. The V gene is TRBV15, the J gene TRBJ1-4, with D unclear. Trimming shortened V by 0 bases and J by 0 bases, and 11 bases separated the two germline ends. The CDR3 is 17 amino acids. Germline V lookup: CDR1 LNHNV, CDR2 YYDKDF (reference sequence). CDR3 DNA: TGTGCCACCAGCAGAGATCGGCAGCTTGCAACTAATGAAAAACTGTTTTTT. Its translation is CATSRDRQLATNEKLFF.

This clonotype was seen at least ten times. The genes are TRBV29-1 and TRBJ1-4; D not certain. The V and J ends lost 8 bases and 3 bases respectively, with 13 bases between them. Germline V CDR1 and CDR2: SQVTM, ANQGSEA. The CDR3 runs to 13 residues. The CDR3 bases are TGCAGCTTCCGGGAAGCGGCTAATGAAAAACTGTTTTTT. This gives the protein CSFREAANEKLFF. Supplemented by reference TRBV29-1 and TRBJ1-4, the full variable domain reads SAVISQKPSRDICQRGTSLTIQCQVDSQVTMMFWYRQQPGQSLTLIATANQGSEATYESGFVIDKFPISRPNLTFSTLTVSNMSPEDSSIYLCSFREAANEKLFFGSGTQLSVL.

This clonotype was counted many times. This rearrangement joins TRBV12-3 or TRBV12-4 to TRBJ2-1; D perhaps matches TRBD2 (6 bases). The CDR3 totals 14 residues. The ends were cut back, 9 bases at V and 8 bases at J, with 20 bases in the middle. The CDR3 spells CASTLAGPGDEQFF. CDR3 sequence (DNA): TGTGCCAGTACTCTCGCGGGACCGGGCGATGAGCAGTTCTTC.

As concerns this clonotype: In this CDR3 the conserved last residue, phenylalanine or tryptophan, is missing, so a read error is likely. Because the CDR3's place on the DNA is in doubt, the DNA is left out and the CDR3 is given as listed by TCRdb. The V gene is TRBV12-3 or TRBV12-4, the J gene TRBJ2-3; the table calls TRBD1, which could not be checked here. From its first to its last residue, the CDR3 has 13 amino acids. CDR3 sequence reads: CASSLPDAGAPEL.

This clonotype showed up many times. The V call is TRBV15, the J call TRBJ1-1; D unresolved. The CDR3 runs 17 residues. Per the germline V gene, CDR1 is LNHNV and CDR2 is YYDKDF (reference sequence). Deletions cut 0 bases from V and 0 bases from J, with 14 bases between. The CDR3 here is CATSREVVGFMNTEAFF. The CDR3 DNA reads TGTGCCACCAGCAGAGAGGTCGTGGGGTTCATGAACACTGAAGCTTTCTTT. The variable domain in full, with the rest retrieved from reference TRBV15 and TRBJ1-1, is DAMVIQNPRYQVTQFGKPVTLSCSQTLNHNVMYWYQQKSSQAPKLLFHYYDKDFNNEADTPDNFQSRRPNTSFCFLDIRSPGLGDTAMYLCATSREVVGFMNTEAFFGQGTRLTVV.

Many counts were recorded for this clonotype. This chain joins TRBV5-1 and TRBJ2-7; the D gene is possibly TRBD1 (5 bases). CDR1 is SGHRS, CDR2 YFSETQ, per germline. Trimming removed 2 bases at V and 0 bases at J, with 9 bases between. The length of the CDR3 is 14 residues. CDR3 sequence (DNA): TGCGCCAGCAGCTTAACAGGCAGCTCCTACGAGCAGTACGTC. Translation gives CASSLTGSSYEQYV.

This clonotype was observed a handful of times. The chain combines TRBV20-1 with TRBJ1-2; 9 bases are shared with TRBD1. The ends lost 4 bases at V and 4 bases at J; junction bases unmatched: 10. The CDR3 runs to 15 residues. Germline CDR1 and CDR2: DFQATT and SNEGSKA (reference sequence). The CDR3 loop reads CSANQRQGGGYGYTF. CDR3 DNA sequence: TGCAGTGCTAATCAGCGACAGGGGGGTGGCTATGGCTACACCTTC.

J is TRBJ2-1 and V is TRBV5-1; D tentatively reads TRBD1 or TRBD2 (6 bases each). CDR1 SGHRS and CDR2 YFSETQ come from the germline V gene. The CDR3 loop spans 13 amino acids. Trimming took 4 bases from V and 9 from J, leaving 14 bases between them. This CDR3 reads CASSPGGGLEQFF. In nucleotides, the CDR3 is TGCGCCAGCAGCCCAGGAGGGGGGCTTGAGCAGTTCTTC.